This is a list of T cell receptor beta chains from one sample in a study of cytomegalovirus exposure and HLA in healthy donors. Profiling relied on immunoSEQ multiplex PCR, and the TCRdb table lists in-frame clones only, not all of them. Of some 110,000 clones listed, around 80% are singletons. Sequenced: PBMCs. All receptors come from a man aged 25-45 years in good health and CMV-seropositive. CDR3s include the opening cysteine and the closing phenylalanine or tryptophan. D genes are given only for firm matches. Size tells how often a clone was seen (once, few, many) or the class of an expanded clone, and some rows leave it out.

v_call	d_call	j_call	clone_size	cdr3_aa
TRBV5-1	TRBD2	TRBJ2-1	NA	CASSFLADSYNEQFF
TRBV7-2	NA	TRBJ1-2	NA	CASSFTVTGYTF
TRBV28	TRBD1	TRBJ1-5	once	CASSFGWGQGNQPQHF
TRBV5-1	NA	TRBJ1-2	NA	CASSHISRDTSFNYGYTF
TRBV2	NA	TRBJ2-5	NA	CASSEVGRGPQGTQYF
TRBV19	NA	TRBJ2-2	NA	CASRSPQGTAGELFF
TRBV7-2	NA	TRBJ2-1	few	CASSLSSTREYNEQFF
TRBV25-1	NA	TRBJ2-7	few	CASSDSQGGGLYEQYF
TRBV20-1	TRBD2	TRBJ2-7	NA	CSAGGGEQYF
TRBV19	NA	TRBJ1-2	NA	CASRTQGGGYTF
TRBV28	TRBD1	TRBJ1-2	NA	CASRNRGDYGYTF
TRBV7-9	TRBD2	TRBJ2-5	NA	CSSSLGASGDQETQYF
TRBV6-6	TRBD2	TRBJ2-3	NA	CASSSGRVSTDTQYF
TRBV29-1	TRBD1	TRBJ1-2	NA	CSVEVGGQGNYGYTF
TRBV7-9	NA	TRBJ1-1	once	CASSLAQGRDTEAFF
TRBV5-1	NA	TRBJ2-3	NA	CASSLGPTAEGSTDTQYF
TRBV4-1	NA	TRBJ2-5	NA	CASSQAGRLQETQYF
TRBV7-8	NA	TRBJ1-3	NA	CASSLVRNTIYF
TRBV29-1	TRBD1	TRBJ1-1	few	CSAQTRGLTEAFF
TRBV28	NA	TRBJ2-7	NA	CASSSHLEGGLLVDQYF
TRBV7-6	NA	TRBJ2-3	NA	CASSLLSHPLRGDTQYF
TRBV6-5	TRBD1	TRBJ2-7	NA	CASSYAGGSYEQYF
TRBV6-5	NA	TRBJ2-2	NA	CASSQRRGGELFF
TRBV25-1	TRBD1	TRBJ2-1	NA	CASSPQGAGSRQFF
TRBV7-8	TRBD2	TRBJ2-2	NA	CASSSGLADTGELFF
TRBV5-8	TRBD1	TRBJ1-2	NA	CASSYDADRAYGYTF